Presented here are 24 T cell receptor beta chains from one specimen sequenced in a study of shared clonotypes between healthy human individuals. Sequencing used immunoSEQ multiplex PCR; TCRdb keeps in-frame clones, though not all of them. This table holds approximately 2,300,000 clones, under 95% found once. Material for sequencing was naive CD4+ T cells from PBMCs. Subset: CD45RA+ positively selected. The receptors come from a man aged 18 to 29 in good health. Some clones in this sample may be carry-over from other donors' samples.

As to this clone: Other nucleotide sequences in the sample specify the same CDR3. The rearrangement links TRBV25-1 to TRBJ1-1, with 9 nucleotides matching TRBD1. The CDR3 consists of 15 residues. The germline V gene has CDR1 MGHDK and CDR2 SYGVNS. V lost 3 bases, J lost 1 base, and 3 bases stayed unmatched. CDR3 nucleotide sequence: TGTGCCAGCAGTGACCCGGGACAGGGGAACACTGAAGCTTTCTTT. This gives the protein CASSDPGQGNTEAFF. The variable domain in full, with the rest retrieved from reference TRBV25-1 and TRBJ1-1, is EADIYQTPRYLVIGTGKKITLECSQTMGHDKMYWYQQDPGMELHLIHYSYGVNSTEKGDLSSESTVSRIRTEHFPLTLESARPSHTSQYLCASSDPGQGNTEAFFGQGTRLTVV.

This clone was found once. Here the CDR3 reads CASSYSAGVRVDTQYF. DNA of the CDR3: TGTGCCAGCAGTTACTCGGCGGGAGTAAGGGTAGATACGCAGTATTTT. The V gene is TRBV6-5, the J gene TRBJ2-3; 7 positions match TRBD2. The CDR3 covers 16 residues. Losses at the gene ends were 0 bases for V and 5 bases for J; bases not matched to a gene: 8. Germline CDR1 MNHEY, CDR2 SVGAGI.

The chain couples TRBV5-4 to TRBJ2-7; D could derive from TRBD1 or TRBD2 (5 bases each). The germline V gene encodes CDR1 SGHNT and CDR2 YYREEE (reference sequence). V was clipped by 0 bases and J by 2 bases, with 12 bases between them. This CDR3 contains 15 residues. The CDR3 sequence: CASSLVGAGTYEQYF. CDR3 bases: TGTGCCAGCAGCTTGGTCGGGGCAGGTACCTACGAGCAGTACTTC.

As to this clone: Other DNA variants within this sample encode the same CDR3. V usage is TRBV6-1 and J usage is TRBJ2-7; D is unresolved. CDR1 is MNHNS and CDR2 is SASEGT in the germline V gene. CDR3 size: 14 residues. Between the trimmed V and J ends, which lost 1 base and 3 bases, there was a span of 10 bases. The CDR3: CASSEEGRIYEQYF. The CDR3 nucleotides read TGTGCCAGCAGTGAAGAGGGCAGAATCTACGAGCAGTACTTC.

V usage is TRBV5-1 and J usage is TRBJ1-1; D ambiguous. V was clipped by 0 bases and J by 1 base, with 7 bases between them. The CDR3 length is 14 residues. The germline CDR1 and CDR2 sequences are SGHRS and YFSETQ. The CDR3 DNA reads TGCGCCAGCAGCTTGGAGTACCCGAACACTGAAGCTTTCTTT. Residues: CASSLEYPNTEAFF.

The chain uses TRBV5-1 and TRBJ1-2, with a tentative D call TRBD1 (6 bases). Looked up from germline, CDR1 is SGHRS and CDR2 is YFSETQ. V lost 5 bases, J lost 2 bases, and 19 bases lay in between. CDR3 size: 16 residues. CDR3 residues: CASSKDRSITNYGYTF. DNA of the CDR3: TGCGCCAGCAGTAAAGACAGGAGCATTACCAACTATGGCTACACCTTC.

The chain combines TRBV27 with TRBJ2-1; possible D gene TRBD2, 7 bases. There are 16 residues in the CDR3. CDR1 is MNHEY and CDR2 is SMNVEV in the germline V gene (reference sequence). Trimming removed 7 bases at V and 0 bases at J, with 16 bases between. This chain's CDR3 is CASTSGGGSSYNEQFF. In DNA, the CDR3 is TGTGCCAGCACATCGGGGGGCGGAAGCTCCTACAATGAGCAGTTCTTC.

This clone was counted between two and nine times. The genes are TRBV30 and TRBJ1-5; D not certain. There are 14 residues in the CDR3. Germline CDR1 reads GTSNPN; CDR2 reads SVGIG (reference sequence). The ends were cut back, 0 bases at V and 4 bases at J, with 10 bases in the middle. The CDR3 coding sequence is TGTGCCTGGAGTGTGAGGGTAATGAATCAGCCCCAGCATTTT. Amino acids: CAWSVRVMNQPQHF.

In this sample, this clone turned up a few times. The chain uses TRBV14 and TRBJ1-4, with D possibly matching TRBD1 (5 bases). The CDR3 is made up of 16 amino acids. CDR1 SGHDN and CDR2 FVKESK come from the germline V gene. The V end was cut by 0 bases, the J end by 7 bases, with 15 bases between. CDR3 in amino acids: CASSQEGESLGEKLFF. In DNA, the CDR3 is TGTGCCAGCAGCCAAGAGGGGGAGTCTTTAGGTGAAAAACTGTTTTTT.

J is TRBJ2-7 and V is TRBV2; D gene unclear. CDR3 size: 13 residues. Germline V gene data show CDR1 as SNHLY and CDR2 as FYNNEI. V shed 4 bases and J shed 0 bases, with 7 bases lying between them. The CDR3 protein is CASSGTFSYEQYF. The CDR3 DNA follows: TGTGCCAGCAGTGGTACATTCTCCTACGAGCAGTACTTC.

The rearrangement joins TRBV15 to TRBJ1-4, with TRBD1 identical over 10 bases. Germline trimming cut 5 bases from V and 7 bases from J; bases unmatched to any gene: 7. Germline V gene data show CDR1 as LNHNV and CDR2 as YYDKDF (reference sequence). The CDR3 is 15 residues long. CDR3 nucleotides: TGTGCCACCAGCGCAAGACAGGGGGCTCGTGAAAAACTGTTTTTT. It specifies CATSARQGAREKLFF.

The V call is TRBV5-6, the J call TRBJ1-3; D gene uncertain. V lost 1 base, J lost 0 bases, and 14 bases lay in between. CDR1 and CDR2 from the germline V gene are SGHDT and YYEEEE. The CDR3 contains 17 residues. CDR3 coding DNA: TGTGCCAGCAGCTTGTATGGCAGCACCCGCTCTGGAAACACCATATATTTT. This gives the protein CASSLYGSTRSGNTIYF.

The rearrangement uses TRBV9 and TRBJ2-1, with unresolved D. The CDR3 totals 15 residues. V shed 0 bases and J shed 1 base, with 8 bases lying between them. Germline V lookup: CDR1 SGDLS, CDR2 YYNGEE. CDR3 sequence (DNA): TGTGCCAGCAGCGTAGAAAGCCTATCCTACAATGAGCAGTTCTTC. Translation: CASSVESLSYNEQFF.

The chain has TRBV7-2 and TRBJ1-3; 10 bases are shared with TRBD1. V gave up 3 bases and J gave up 3 bases; unmatched junction bases: 8. This CDR3 contains 17 residues. Germline V gene data show CDR1 as SGHTA and CDR2 as FQGNSA. As DNA, the CDR3 is TGTGCCAGCAGCTTCAATAGCCGGACAGGGGGTGGAAACACCATATATTTT. Translating gives CASSFNSRTGGGNTIYF. The variable domain in full, completed from reference TRBV7-2 and TRBJ1-3, reads GAGVSQSPSNKVTEKGKDVELRCDPISGHTALYWYRQSLGQGLEFLIYFQGNSAPDKSGLPSDRFSAERTGGSVSTLTIQRTQQEDSAVYLCASSFNSRTGGGNTIYFGEGSWLTVV.

The chain links TRBV28 to TRBJ1-6; the D is unclear. The CDR3 has 11 amino acids. Germline CDR1 MDHEN, CDR2 SYDVKM. Trimming cost V 7 bases and J 5 bases, with 3 bases left between them. CDR3 coding DNA: TGTGCCAGCACCCATAATTCACCCCTCCACTTT. Amino acids: CASTHNSPLHF.

This clone was counted a few times. The same CDR3 is also encoded by other DNA sequences in this sample. The genes are TRBV5-1 and TRBJ2-7; tentatively, D is TRBD1 or TRBD2 (5 bases each). The CDR3 covers 14 residues. The germline gives CDR1 SGHRS, CDR2 YFSETQ. The V and J ends lost 1 base and 0 bases respectively, with 8 bases between them. The chain's CDR3 is CASSLSGSSYEQYF. The CDR3 coding sequence is TGCGCCAGCAGCTTGTCAGGGAGCTCCTACGAGCAGTACTTC.

The gene calls are TRBV7-4 and TRBJ1-5; 7 bases line up with TRBD1. This CDR3 has 15 residues. With V trimmed by 4 bases and J by 5 bases, 8 bases remained unmatched. Germline loops: CDR1 SGHVT, CDR2 SQSDAQ. The CDR3 DNA is TGTGCCAGCAGCTGTGACAGGGAAGGGGATCAGCCCCAGCATTTT. Protein sequence: CASSCDREGDQPQHF.

The CDR3 DNA is TGTGCCAGCTCACCAGGAGCGGGAGCCGCGGAGACCCAGTACTTC. Translation: CASSPGAGAAETQYF. The rearrangement joins TRBV18 to TRBJ2-5; 8 positions match TRBD2. Trimming removed 2 bases from V and 5 bases from J; junction bases left unmatched: 7. Germline V CDR1 and CDR2: KGHSH, LQKENI. The CDR3 is made up of 15 amino acids.

The chain has TRBV29-1 and TRBJ1-5, with TRBD1 as a possible D gene (5 bases). This CDR3 has 13 residues. The V gene's germline CDR1 is SQVTM and CDR2 ANQGSEA. Trimming stripped 4 bases from V and 4 bases from J, with 11 bases between. The CDR3 DNA reads as TGCAGCGTTGCTCAGGGCGTAAATCAGCCCCAGCATTTT. This gives the protein CSVAQGVNQPQHF.

The CDR3 here is CASSGTGPTYGYTF. In nucleotides, the CDR3 is TGTGCCAGCAGCGGAACGGGGCCGACGTATGGCTACACCTTC. The chain has TRBV7-9 and TRBJ1-2, with D possibly matching TRBD1 (5 bases). The ends were cut back, 5 bases at V and 5 bases at J, with 15 bases in the middle. This CDR3 is 14 amino acids long. From germline, CDR1 is SEHNR and CDR2 FQNEAQ (reference sequence).

The J gene is TRBJ2-1, the V gene TRBV14; unclear D gene. The CDR3 consists of 15 residues. V lost 4 bases and J lost 1, with 11 bases in between. Germline assignment: CDR1 SGHDN and CDR2 FVKESK. CDR3 sequence (DNA): TGTGCCAGCAGCCGCCTAGTGGCTTCCTACAATGAGCAGTTCTTC. The encoded protein is CASSRLVASYNEQFF.

As for this clone: The sample contains more than one DNA sequence encoding this CDR3. In nucleotides, the CDR3 is TGTGCCAGCAGCTTAGATGGCGGGCCCTACGAGCAGTACTTC. Translation: CASSLDGGPYEQYF. The gene calls are TRBV11-2 and TRBJ2-7; the D gene is possibly TRBD2 (5 bases). The length of the CDR3 is 14 residues. V was clipped by 0 bases and J by 2 bases, with 8 bases between them. Germline V gives CDR1 SGHAT, CDR2 FQNNGV.

This clone was detected only once. The J gene is TRBJ1-1, the V gene TRBV7-9; D is unclear. Trimming cost V 3 bases and J 5 bases, with 13 bases left between them. From germline, CDR1 is SEHNR and CDR2 FQNEAQ (reference sequence). The CDR3 sequence is 14 residues long. CDR3 sequence reads: CASSLTSDWTEAFF. CDR3 nucleotide sequence: TGTGCCAGCAGCTTGACTTCCGATTGGACTGAAGCTTTCTTT.

The rearrangement joins TRBV20-1 to TRBJ1-5; no firm D call. CDR3 length: 11 residues. V lost 1 base to trimming and J lost 11 bases, with 9 bases between them. Per germline, CDR1 DFQATT and CDR2 SNEGSKA (reference sequence). The CDR3, as DNA: TGCAGTGCTAGAGGAGACGTAGCCCAGCATTTT. It encodes CSARGDVAQHF.